This T cell receptor (beta chain) was captured by sequencing in a study of T cell changes during pregnancy in multiple sclerosis. The CDR3 length is 15 residues. Germline CDR1 reads SGHRS; CDR2 reads YFSETQ. Trimming took off 3 bases at V and 2 bases at J, with 15 bases between the two ends. Produced via immunoSEQ multiplex PCR; TCRdb's table is partial and in-frame only. The data show approximately 60,000 clones, roughly 92% seen once. This sequence was found in a female donor with multiple sclerosis, enrolled in a pregnancy study. The material sequenced was CD8+ T cells from peripheral blood mononuclear cells, taken in the second trimester of pregnancy. V is TRBV5-1 and J is TRBJ2-7; weak D call: TRBD1 (6 bases). CDR3 amino acids: CASSSYDRTTYEQYF. The CDR3 DNA is TGCGCCAGCAGCTCCTACGACAGGACCACCTACGAGCAGTACTTC.